Presented here are 18 T cell receptor beta chains from one specimen sequenced in a study of shared T cell receptors in the human thymus. Some clones are missing from TCRdb's copy, which holds only in-frame ones; the method was immunoSEQ multiplex PCR. Here the sample spans hundreds of thousands of clones, more than 70% being singletons. Another study also made use of these data, one on human thymus T cells.

The specimen was thymocytes. These receptors were collected from a boy under two years old with a congenital heart defect.

The chain joins TRBV10-3 to TRBJ1-2, with TRBD1 matching 7 bases. CDR1 and CDR2 (germline): ENHRY, SYGVKD. The CDR3 runs to 14 residues. V lost 4 bases, J lost 8 bases, and 10 bases stayed unmatched. CDR3 in DNA: TGTGCCATCAGTGGACCCGACAGGGCCGTCGGCTACACCTTC. Protein: CAISGPDRAVGYTF.

The chain links TRBV27 to TRBJ2-5; TRBD1 agrees at 9 bases. The CDR3 loop spans 20 amino acids. After removal of 3 bases from V and 1 base from J, the junction contained 18 bases not matched to a gene. Germline values: CDR1 MNHEY, CDR2 SMNVEV (reference sequence). CDR3 loop: CASSFRRPGTGSSGQETQYF. In nucleotides, the CDR3 is TGTGCCAGCAGTTTTCGACGTCCCGGGACAGGGAGCAGTGGCCAAGAGACCCAGTACTTC.

The chain couples TRBV29-1 to TRBJ2-3; the D gene is possibly TRBD1 (7 bases). This CDR3 comprises 20 residues. The germline V gene has CDR1 SQVTM and CDR2 ANQGSEA. Trimming stripped 1 base from V and 0 bases from J, with 26 bases between. The CDR3 bases are TGCAGCGTTGAAGGAGGGGGCGGAGGGAGAAGGGGAGGTAGCACAGATACGCAGTATTTT. As protein: CSVEGGGGGRRGGSTDTQYF.

The chain carries TRBV2 and TRBJ1-6, with a tentative D call TRBD1 (6 bases). The ends were cut back, 3 bases at V and 9 bases at J, with 9 bases in the middle. The germline CDR1 and CDR2 sequences are SNHLY and FYNNEI. The length of the CDR3 is 13 residues. The CDR3 DNA follows: TGTGCCAGCAGTGACAGGGGCGCTTCACCCCTCCACTTT. Protein product: CASSDRGASPLHF.

J is TRBJ1-5 and V is TRBV4-1; perhaps TRBD1 as D (5 bases). Germline CDR1 MGHRA, CDR2 YSYEKL. The CDR3 is made up of 18 amino acids. Trimming stripped 2 bases from V and 5 bases from J, with 22 bases between. The CDR3 region is CASSQTGVGGGRDQPQHF. The DNA for the CDR3 is TGCGCCAGCAGCCAAACAGGAGTGGGGGGAGGCAGGGATCAGCCCCAGCATTTT.

This clone was seen a single time. The chain couples TRBV5-1 to TRBJ1-6; 7 nucleotides line up with TRBD1. Germline values: CDR1 SGHRS, CDR2 YFSETQ. V lost 4 bases to trimming and J lost 7 bases; unmatched junction nucleotides: 11. The CDR3 runs to 16 residues. The CDR3 loop is CASSTKGQPSNSPLHF. The CDR3 region has the DNA TGCGCCAGCAGCACTAAGGGACAGCCAAGCAATTCACCCCTCCACTTT.

The V gene is TRBV27, the J gene TRBJ1-3; D perhaps matches TRBD1 (6 bases). Germline V gene lookup returns CDR1 MNHEY and CDR2 SMNVEV (reference sequence). CDR3 length: 15 amino acids. The V gene lost 6 bases and the J gene lost 2 bases, with 14 bases spanning the gap. The CDR3 region has the DNA TGTGCCAGCAGGCCAGGGGATCCACCTGGAAACACCATATATTTT. Residues: CASRPGDPPGNTIYF.

CDR3: CASSSLDRVRDTIYF. The CDR3 bases are TGTGCCAGCAGTTCCCTAGACAGGGTCCGAGACACCATATATTTT. The chain couples TRBV6-5 to TRBJ1-3; TRBD1 matches 7 bases. The CDR3 has 15 amino acids. With V trimmed by 4 bases and J by 8 bases, 11 bases remained unmatched. Germline CDR1 MNHEY, CDR2 SVGAGI.

The rearrangement joins TRBV5-1 to TRBJ2-7; 9 bases are shared with TRBD1. The CDR3 runs 18 residues. Germline values: CDR1 SGHRS, CDR2 YFSETQ. The junction had 17 bases not matched to a gene; V was cut back by 4 bases and J by 3 bases. The CDR3 loop reads CASSPRWSGTGTVYEQYF. CDR3 DNA: TGCGCCAGCAGCCCACGGTGGTCCGGGACAGGGACTGTCTACGAGCAGTACTTC.

This clone came up a few times. This chain joins TRBV5-1 and TRBJ1-2, with TRBD1 identical over 9 bases. The J segment lost 6 bases and the V segment lost 4 bases, leaving 10 bases of the junction unmatched. There are 15 residues in the CDR3. CDR1 is SGHRS, CDR2 YFSETQ, per germline. This CDR3 reads CASSDGTGGVDGYTF. The CDR3 coding sequence is TGCGCCAGCAGCGATGGTACAGGGGGCGTTGATGGCTACACCTTC.

This chain links TRBV2 with TRBJ2-2; 9 nucleotides align to TRBD2. There are 18 residues in the CDR3. V dropped 0 bases and J dropped 5; count of bases not matched to a gene: 10. The germline CDR1 and CDR2 sequences are SNHLY and FYNNEI. The CDR3 DNA reads TGTGCCAGCAGTGAAGCGTGGGATAGCGGGAGATTGACCGGGGAGCTGTTTTTT. This gives the protein CASSEAWDSGRLTGELFF.

The chain uses TRBV15 and TRBJ2-3; 9 nucleotides agree with TRBD2. Trimming at V came to 8 bases and at J to 0 bases, leaving 6 bases not matched to a gene. Per the germline V gene, CDR1 is LNHNV and CDR2 is YYDKDF (reference sequence). The CDR3 has 15 residues. The CDR3 DNA reads TGTGCCACCGTGGCAGCGGGGGGAAGCACAGATACGCAGTATTTT. Residues: CATVAAGGSTDTQYF.

A few counts support this clone. J is TRBJ1-6 and V is TRBV9; TRBD1 matches at 9 bases. CDR3 size: 14 residues. CDR1 SGDLS and CDR2 YYNGEE come from the germline V gene. J gave up 6 bases and V 4 bases, and 2 bases lay outside the gene matches. The chain's CDR3 is CASSLGQGNSPLHF. Written as DNA, the CDR3 is TGTGCCAGCAGCTTGGGACAGGGTAATTCACCCCTCCACTTT.

This clone was found once. The chain's CDR3 is CASSTQGGQNEQFF. Here the CDR3 DNA reads TGTGCCAGCAGTACCCAGGGGGGACAGAATGAGCAGTTCTTC. The gene calls are TRBV27 and TRBJ2-1; D possibly corresponds to TRBD1 (7 bases). Germline V CDR1 and CDR2: MNHEY, SMNVEV (reference sequence). The V gene lost 5 bases and the J gene lost 7 bases, with 15 bases spanning the gap. This CDR3 contains 14 residues.

The V and J genes are TRBV2 and TRBJ1-1, with 8 bases matching TRBD1. After removal of 0 bases from V and 5 bases from J, the junction contained 14 bases not matched to a gene. This CDR3 has 18 amino acids. CDR1 is SNHLY and CDR2 is FYNNEI in the germline V gene. Here the CDR3 DNA reads TGTGCCAGCAGTGAAGCGGACAGGGAGGACCCTCAGGGAACTGAAGCTTTCTTT. This encodes CASSEADREDPQGTEAFF.

This clone is a singleton in its sample. The chain couples TRBV12-5 to TRBJ2-1; a possible D gene is TRBD2 (5 bases). V lost 7 bases and J lost 9, with 16 bases in between. This CDR3 contains 13 residues. From germline, CDR1 is LGHNT and CDR2 FRNRAP. The CDR3 protein is CASDKTKGSEQFF. The DNA of the CDR3 is TGTGCTAGTGACAAGACTAAAGGGAGTGAGCAGTTCTTC.

The table lists this clone with a few counts. The rearrangement links TRBV6-1 to TRBJ1-5; TRBD1 agrees at 8 bases. CDR1 MNHNS and CDR2 SASEGT come from the germline V gene. V gave up 5 bases and J gave up 2 bases; unmatched junction bases: 5. This CDR3 has 15 residues. CDR3 sequence: CASSRGTGGNQPQHF. CDR3 nucleotides: TGTGCCAGCAGTAGAGGGACAGGAGGCAATCAGCCCCAGCATTTT.

This clone was counted a single time. The chain couples TRBV19 to TRBJ1-5; possibly TRBD1 for D (5 bases). The CDR3 is 15 residues long. The V and J ends lost 5 bases and 0 bases respectively, with 11 bases between them. Germline-derived CDR1 and CDR2 are LNHDA and SQIVND (reference sequence). In DNA form, the CDR3 reads TGTGCCAGTAGTGCGACAGCTTATAGCAATCAGCCCCAGCATTTT. Its protein product is CASSATAYSNQPQHF.